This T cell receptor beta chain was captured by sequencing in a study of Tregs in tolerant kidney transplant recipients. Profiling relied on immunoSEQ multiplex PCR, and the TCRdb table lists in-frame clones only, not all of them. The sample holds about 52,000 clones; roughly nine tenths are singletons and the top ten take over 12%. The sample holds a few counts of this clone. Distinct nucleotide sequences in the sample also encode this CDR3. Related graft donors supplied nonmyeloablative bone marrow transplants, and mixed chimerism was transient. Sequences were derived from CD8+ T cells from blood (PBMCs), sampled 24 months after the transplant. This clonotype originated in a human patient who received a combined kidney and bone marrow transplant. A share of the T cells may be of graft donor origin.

The CDR3 coding sequence is TGTGCCAGCAGCCCGAGGGGGACAGGGGGCATGAATTCACCCCTCCACTTT. Its translation: CASSPRGTGGMNSPLHF. The V and J genes are TRBV13 and TRBJ1-6, with 12 bases fitting TRBD1. The CDR3 spans 17 residues. Germline assignment: CDR1 PRHDT and CDR2 FYEKMQ (reference sequence). The junction had 9 bases not matched to a gene; V was cut back by 5 bases and J by 7 bases.